This T cell receptor beta chain came from a study of blood T cell repertoires in COVID-19. Study context: From T cells, B-cell-depleted T cells, or PBMCs came the material, which was cDNA or gDNA.

Authors' processing steps: Estimation of nucleated cell counts relied on the amplification of reference gene primers. Clones were sequenced by immunoSEQ multiplex PCR, and TCRdb holds only the in-frame ones, with some missing. D and trimming were read from the DNA, whereas the V and J calls and clone size are those reported in that table. This table holds 45,000 or so clones, approximately 81% found once. This receptor was obtained from a woman in her 70s with acute or convalescent COVID-19. Sequencing was performed on peripheral blood.

The CDR3 loop is CASSLRDEQFF. CDR3 coding DNA: TGTGCCAGCAGCCTCCGAGATGAGCAGTTCTTC. This chain connects TRBV6-1 to TRBJ2-1; no reliable D call. V was cut by 6 bases and J by 8 bases, with 8 bases left in between. The CDR3 has 11 amino acids. Germline V CDR1 and CDR2: MNHNS, SASEGT.